Below are 4 T cell receptor beta chains sequenced from a single sample in a study of blood T cell repertoires in COVID-19. Assay: immunoSEQ multiplex PCR; the TCRdb copy retains only in-frame clones and omits some. The sample records under 15,000 clones, approximately 80% being singletons. Sequencing input: peripheral blood. These receptors were obtained from a human donor in a cohort sampled during active COVID-19.

The CDR3 coding sequence is TGTGCCAGTTTCAGGGGGCTCGGAAACACCATATATTTT. Its protein is CASFRGLGNTIYF. The J gene is TRBJ1-3, the V gene TRBV28; 8 bases are a match to TRBD1. With V trimmed by 9 bases and J by 4 bases, 5 bases remained unmatched. This CDR3 comprises 13 residues. CDR1 MDHEN and CDR2 SYDVKM come from the germline V gene.

The genes are TRBV6-6 and TRBJ2-5; D is undetermined. Germline CDR1 and CDR2: MNHNY and SVGAGI (reference sequence). The CDR3 extends over 12 amino acids. Trimming removed 0 bases at V and 5 bases at J, with 4 bases between. The CDR3 region is CASSYSRETQYF. The CDR3 nucleotides read TGTGCCAGCAGTTACTCGAGGGAGACCCAGTACTTC.

CDR3 bases: TGTGCCTGGACTAGCGGGGGTTTAATCACAGATACGCAGTATTTT. This codes for CAWTSGGLITDTQYF. This chain joins TRBV30 and TRBJ2-3, with 10 nucleotides matching TRBD2. CDR1 and CDR2 (germline): GTSNPN, SVGIG (reference sequence). The CDR3 runs 15 residues. The junction had 6 bases not matched to a gene; V was cut back by 4 bases and J by 2 bases.

V is TRBV7-9 and J is TRBJ1-2, with D maybe TRBD1 (6 bases). The CDR3 loop spans 16 amino acids. Trimming stripped 5 bases from V and 4 bases from J, with 20 bases between. Germline V CDR1 and CDR2: SEHNR, FQNEAQ (reference sequence). The CDR3 DNA reads as TGTGCCAGCAGCCCAAAAGGGGGGGGTCTCTCCTATGGCTACACCTTC. This codes for CASSPKGGGLSYGYTF. The full variable domain, rest sourced from reference TRBV7-9 and TRBJ1-2, is DTGVSQNPRHKITKRGQNVTFRCDPISEHNRLYWYRQTLGQGPEFLTYFQNEAQLEKSRLLSDRFSAERPKGSFSTLEIQRTEQGDSAMYLCASSPKGGGLSYGYTFGSGTRLTVV.